These 27 T cell receptor beta chains originate from one sample sequenced in a study of T cells in Graves' hyperthyroidism and ophthalmopathy. The source material, RNA transcripts, was used to amplify TCR beta CDR3 regions. HTBI primers were used for first-round RT-PCR of the TCR CDR3. TCRdb itself ran the multiplex PCR reads through MiXCR, one entry per CDR3 protein. The table lists some 460,000 distinct CDR3 sequences, less than 20% of them singletons. The specimen sequenced was blood. These receptors all stem from a woman aged 18-29 years with Graves' hyperthyroidism.

This clonotype appeared a few times. The CDR3 region has the DNA TGTGCCTCCGGAGGACAGGGCGGGCAGTACTTC. This encodes CASGGQGGQYF. The chain couples TRBV9 to TRBJ2-7; TRBD1 aligns across 8 bases. Germline values: CDR1 SGDLS, CDR2 YYNGEE. The CDR3 consists of 11 residues. The J segment lost 9 bases and the V segment lost 10 bases, leaving 9 bases of the junction unmatched.

The table lists this clonotype with many counts. The rearrangement uses TRBV6-1 and TRBJ2-7; 8 nucleotides align to TRBD1. CDR1 MNHNS and CDR2 SASEGT come from the germline V gene. This CDR3 is built from 14 residues. Trimming at V came to 7 bases and at J to 3 bases, leaving 8 bases not matched to a gene. CDR3 sequence reads: CASTPDREVYEQYF. For the CDR3, the DNA is TGTGCCAGCACCCCGGACAGGGAAGTCTACGAGCAGTACTTC.

This clonotype was found a few times. This rearrangement joins TRBV9 to TRBJ1-5; D ambiguous. CDR1 SGDLS and CDR2 YYNGEE come from the germline V gene. Trimming removed 0 bases from V and 3 bases from J, with 10 bases in between. The CDR3 is 15 amino acids. The chain's CDR3 is CASSVGGLPNQPQHF. The DNA for the CDR3 is TGTGCCAGCAGCGTAGGCGGGCTCCCCAATCAGCCCCAGCATTTT.

V and J are TRBV7-9 and TRBJ1-3; D is unresolved. The CDR3 loop spans 14 amino acids. Germline loops: CDR1 SEHNR, CDR2 FQNEAQ (reference sequence). V was clipped by 5 bases and J by 0 bases, with 8 bases between them. Written as DNA, the CDR3 is TGTGCCAGCAGCGAGATGAGCTCTGGAAACACCATATATTTT. Translating gives CASSEMSSGNTIYF.

This clonotype was seen many times. The chain links TRBV5-1 to TRBJ2-7, with 12 bases aligning to TRBD2. The CDR3 has 16 amino acids. Germline V gene lookup returns CDR1 SGHRS and CDR2 YFSETQ. With V trimmed by 5 bases and J by 1 base, 7 bases remained unmatched. The CDR3 region is CASRPSTSGSSYEQYF. Here the CDR3 DNA reads TGCGCCAGCAGACCATCGACTAGCGGGAGTTCCTACGAGCAGTACTTC.

This clonotype was detected ten times or more. The chain joins TRBV2 to TRBJ1-6; 7 bases fit TRBD1. Germline CDR1 reads SNHLY; CDR2 reads FYNNEI. The CDR3 runs 15 residues. Trimming took 3 bases from V and 10 from J; bases not matched to a gene: 9. CDR3 sequence reads: CASSDRPAGGSPLHF. For the CDR3, the DNA is TGTGCCAGCAGTGATCGTCCGGCAGGGGGATCACCCCTCCACTTT.

This clonotype was seen at least ten times. The chain joins TRBV24-1 to TRBJ2-1, with 8 nucleotides matching TRBD1. The J segment lost 7 bases and the V segment lost 2 bases, leaving 15 bases of the junction unmatched. Germline V gene data show CDR1 as KGHDR and CDR2 as SFDVKD. The CDR3 contains 18 residues. The CDR3 here is CATSDSQGARVGVNEQFF. For the CDR3, the DNA is TGTGCCACCAGTGATTCCCAGGGGGCCCGCGTAGGGGTTAATGAGCAGTTCTTC.

This clonotype was recorded at least ten times. The chain carries TRBV24-1 and TRBJ2-5; TRBD1 aligns across 10 bases. The CDR3 extends over 14 amino acids. The trim removed 4 bases at V and 5 bases at J, leaving 3 bases unmatched. Germline CDR1 is KGHDR and CDR2 is SFDVKD. The CDR3 is CATSDWDRGETQYF. The CDR3 DNA reads TGTGCCACCAGTGACTGGGACAGGGGCGAGACCCAGTACTTC.

The chain couples TRBV6-8 to TRBJ2-1; TRBD2 matches 8 bases. The CDR3 runs 17 residues. The V gene end was trimmed by 6 bases and the J gene end by 5 bases; junction bases not matched to a gene: 15. Germline V gene sequence: CDR1 MNHGY, CDR2 SAAAGT. Here the CDR3 reads CASSQPCPAGVDNEQFF. CDR3 in DNA: TGTGCCAGCAGCCAACCCTGCCCAGCGGGGGTGGACAATGAGCAGTTCTTC.

This clonotype was picked up many times. The chain uses TRBV27 and TRBJ2-1; TRBD1 matches at 7 bases. The length of the CDR3 is 14 residues. Trimming at V came to 4 bases and at J to 4 bases, leaving 4 bases not matched to a gene. The germline gives CDR1 MNHEY, CDR2 SMNVEV (reference sequence). The CDR3 protein is CASSSTGFYNEQFF. CDR3 bases: TGTGCCAGCAGTTCGACAGGGTTTTACAATGAGCAGTTCTTC.

This clonotype was seen at least ten times. The chain carries TRBV30 and TRBJ2-3; D unresolved. Per the germline V gene, CDR1 is GTSNPN and CDR2 is SVGIG (reference sequence). CDR3 length equals 12 residues. The CDR3 coding sequence is TGTGTCAGTACGGCGGTTGGAGATACGCAGTATTTT. This translates into CVSTAVGDTQYF.

This clonotype was observed many times. The gene calls are TRBV19 and TRBJ2-5; maybe TRBD2 (6 bases). The V end lost 7 bases, the J end lost 5 bases, and 20 bases lay between the germline ends. Germline CDR1 and CDR2: LNHDA and SQIVND (reference sequence). The CDR3 is 15 amino acids. CDR3 sequence: CASTFPGEISETQYF. The CDR3 DNA reads as TGTGCCAGTACGTTCCCGGGAGAAATATCGGAGACCCAGTACTTC.

This clonotype was counted ten times or more. Written as DNA, the CDR3 is TGTGCCAGCAGCCAGCAGGGAGGAGGCTACACCTTC. Translated: CASSQQGGGYTF. The chain recombines TRBV3-1 with TRBJ1-2; D may be TRBD1 (5 bases). The V and J ends lost 3 bases and 8 bases respectively, with 10 bases between them. CDR3 length: 12 residues. The germline gives CDR1 LGHDT, CDR2 YNNKEL (reference sequence).

This clonotype was counted many times. This chain connects TRBV5-1 to TRBJ2-1, with TRBD2 as a possible D gene (5 bases). The CDR3 totals 15 residues. V was clipped by 2 bases and J by 3 bases, with 12 bases between them. Germline V CDR1 and CDR2: SGHRS, YFSETQ. As DNA, the CDR3 is TGCGCCAGCAGCTTCGCTCCGGGGTTCTACAATGAGCAGTTCTTC. Encoded protein: CASSFAPGFYNEQFF.

This clonotype appeared many times. V gene TRBV20-1 combines with J gene TRBJ1-6; maybe TRBD1 (6 bases). Trimming removed 3 bases from V and 9 bases from J, with 15 bases in between. Germline loops: CDR1 DFQATT, CDR2 SNEGSKA (reference sequence). The CDR3 sequence is 14 residues long. The CDR3: CSASAEGESSPLHF. The CDR3 DNA follows: TGCAGTGCTAGTGCTGAGGGGGAGAGTTCACCCCTCCACTTT.

This clonotype has ten or more counts. The genes are TRBV12-3 or TRBV12-4 and TRBJ2-1, with D hard to call. CDR3 length: 15 amino acids. V lost 5 bases and J lost 8, with 19 bases in between. The DNA of the CDR3 is TGTGCCAGCAGTAGTGCGGCTAACTACATCGATGAGCAGTTCTTC. This gives the protein CASSSAANYIDEQFF.

This clonotype has a count of ten or more. The CDR3 loop is CASSVARAARADTGELFF. The CDR3 nucleotides are TGTGCCAGCAGCGTGGCCCGAGCAGCGCGGGCTGACACCGGGGAGCTGTTTTTT. The chain couples TRBV9 to TRBJ2-2; tentative D call: TRBD2 (5 bases). CDR3 length equals 18 residues. Between the trimmed V and J ends, which lost 2 bases and 3 bases, there was a span of 20 bases. Germline lookup yields CDR1 SGDLS and CDR2 YYNGEE.

This clonotype was observed a handful of times. V is TRBV6-1 and J is TRBJ1-3; tentative D call: TRBD1 (6 bases). CDR3 length equals 13 residues. The germline V gene encodes CDR1 MNHNS and CDR2 SASEGT. The V end was cut by 6 bases, the J end by 4 bases, with 10 bases between. The CDR3 sequence is CASRGDNGNTIYF. As DNA, the CDR3 is TGTGCCAGCAGGGGGGACAACGGAAACACCATATATTTT.

This clonotype has a count of ten or more. The rearrangement links TRBV3-1 to TRBJ2-1, with 8 bases identical to TRBD2. V trimming: 3 bases; J trimming: 4 bases; junction bases outside the gene matches: 8. This CDR3 contains 16 residues. The germline V gene encodes CDR1 LGHDT and CDR2 YNNKEL (reference sequence). The CDR3 nucleotides are TGTGCCAGCAGCCATCCCGGGGTAGCGGGATACAATGAGCAGTTCTTC. Translating it yields CASSHPGVAGYNEQFF.

This clonotype showed up many times. The CDR3 protein is CSVEDRSLAKNIQYF. Here the CDR3 DNA reads TGCAGCGTTGAGGACCGGTCGCTAGCCAAAAACATTCAGTACTTC. This chain links TRBV29-1 with TRBJ2-4, with no clear D. Germline assignment: CDR1 SQVTM and CDR2 ANQGSEA. The CDR3 length is 15 residues. V lost 3 bases and J 0 bases, leaving 12 bases between the germline ends.

The chain is built from TRBV4-2 and TRBJ1-1; 9 bases match TRBD1. Germline loops: CDR1 LGHNA, CDR2 YNFKEQ. The CDR3 has 17 residues. Trimming at V came to 1 base and at J to 2 bases, leaving 8 bases not matched to a gene. CDR3 bases: TGTGCCAGCAGCCAAGTGAACAGGGGGCTTTTAAACACTGAAGCTTTCTTT. It codes for CASSQVNRGLLNTEAFF.

This clonotype showed up many times. The CDR3 sequence: CASSLALQGLSDTQYF. The CDR3 region has the DNA TGTGCCAGCAGTTTAGCGTTACAGGGTTTATCAGATACGCAGTATTTT. The chain employs TRBV12-3 or TRBV12-4 and TRBJ2-3; maybe TRBD1 (6 bases). The length of the CDR3 is 16 residues. Trimming took 0 bases from V and 4 from J, leaving 14 bases between them.

Many counts were recorded for this clonotype. This rearrangement joins TRBV12-3 or TRBV12-4 to TRBJ2-5; the match to TRBD1 covers 12 bases. This CDR3 has 18 residues. V shed 3 bases, J shed 4 bases, and the junction held 12 bases outside the gene matches. CDR3 sequence (DNA): TGTGCCAGCAGTTTCTCCGGGACAGGGGGCGCAGGGAGAGAGACCCAGTACTTC. Its protein is CASSFSGTGGAGRETQYF.

This clonotype was counted between two and nine times. Being one base from a much bigger clone, this may be a read error. This chain links TRBV12-3 or TRBV12-4 with TRBJ2-7; 8 bases fit TRBD2. This CDR3 has 14 residues. The CDR3 sequence: CVSTRAGVNGEQYF. The CDR3 coding sequence is TGTGTCAGCACCAGAGCGGGGGTTAACGGGGAGCAGTACTTC.

This clonotype was recorded at least ten times. The chain carries TRBV3-1 and TRBJ1-1; 10 nucleotides align to TRBD1. Unmatched junction bases numbered 10, after V lost 5 bases and J lost 1 base. This CDR3 has 17 residues. In germline, CDR1 is LGHDT, CDR2 YNNKEL (reference sequence). The CDR3 reads CASSSYATGGENTEAFF. The CDR3 DNA reads TGTGCCAGCAGCTCTTACGCGACAGGGGGCGAGAACACTGAAGCTTTCTTT.

This clonotype was seen ten or more times. This chain links TRBV6-1 with TRBJ1-2, with D tentatively TRBD1 (5 bases). The ends were cut back, 6 bases at V and 5 bases at J, with 13 bases in the middle. Germline V gives CDR1 MNHNS, CDR2 SASEGT. The CDR3 sequence is 13 residues long. CDR3 protein: CASSPNRLYGYTF. In DNA form, the CDR3 reads TGTGCCAGCAGCCCCAACAGGTTATATGGCTACACCTTC.

This clonotype came up a few times. V gene TRBV9 combines with J gene TRBJ2-2, with a possible D match to TRBD2 (6 bases). This CDR3 is 15 amino acids long. Trimming cost V 2 bases and J 2 bases, with 10 bases left between them. The germline V gene has CDR1 SGDLS and CDR2 YYNGEE. CDR3 sequence reads: CASSVGGVNTGELFF. In DNA, the CDR3 is TGTGCCAGCAGCGTTGGCGGGGTAAACACCGGGGAGCTGTTTTTT.